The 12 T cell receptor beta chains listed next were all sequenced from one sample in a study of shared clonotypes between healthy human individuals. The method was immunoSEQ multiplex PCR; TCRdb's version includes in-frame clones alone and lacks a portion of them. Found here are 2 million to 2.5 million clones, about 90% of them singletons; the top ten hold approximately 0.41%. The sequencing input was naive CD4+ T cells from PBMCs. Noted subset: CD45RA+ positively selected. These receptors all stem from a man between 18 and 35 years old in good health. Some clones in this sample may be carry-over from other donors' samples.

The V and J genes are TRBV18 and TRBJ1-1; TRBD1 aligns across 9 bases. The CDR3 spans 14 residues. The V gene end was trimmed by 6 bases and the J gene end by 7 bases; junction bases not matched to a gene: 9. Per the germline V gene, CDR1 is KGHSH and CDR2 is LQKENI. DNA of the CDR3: TGTGCCAGCTCGTCGACAGGGGGGGTTGGTGAAGCTTTCTTT. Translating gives CASSSTGGVGEAFF.

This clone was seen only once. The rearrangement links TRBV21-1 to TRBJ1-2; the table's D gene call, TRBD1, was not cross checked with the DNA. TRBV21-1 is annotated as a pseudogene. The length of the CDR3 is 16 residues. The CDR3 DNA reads TGTGCCAGCAGCAAAGGAAATTGTGGGCCCAACGGCGGCTACACCTTC. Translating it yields CASSKGNCGPNGGYTF.

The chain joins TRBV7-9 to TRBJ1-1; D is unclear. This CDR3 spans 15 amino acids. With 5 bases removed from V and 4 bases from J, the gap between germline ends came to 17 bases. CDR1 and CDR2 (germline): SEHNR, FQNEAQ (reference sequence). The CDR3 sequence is CASSRGSRFGTEAFF. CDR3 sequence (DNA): TGTGCCAGCAGCCGAGGATCGCGTTTTGGCACTGAAGCTTTCTTT.

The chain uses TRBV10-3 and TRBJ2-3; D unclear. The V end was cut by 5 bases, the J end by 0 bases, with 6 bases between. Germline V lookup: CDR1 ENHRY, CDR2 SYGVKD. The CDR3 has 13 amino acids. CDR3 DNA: TGTGCCATCAGTTCCCCAAGCACAGATACGCAGTATTTT. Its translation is CAISSPSTDTQYF.

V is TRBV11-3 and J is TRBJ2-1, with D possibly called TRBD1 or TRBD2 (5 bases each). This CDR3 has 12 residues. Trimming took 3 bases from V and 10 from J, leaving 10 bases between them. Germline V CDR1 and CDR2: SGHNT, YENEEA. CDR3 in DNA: TGTGCCAGCAGCTTTAGGGACGACGAGCAGTTCTTC. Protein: CASSFRDDEQFF.

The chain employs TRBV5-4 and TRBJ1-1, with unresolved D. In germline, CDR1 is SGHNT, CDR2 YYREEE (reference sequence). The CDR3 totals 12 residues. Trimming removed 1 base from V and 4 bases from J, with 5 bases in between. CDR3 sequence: CASSLIGTEAFF. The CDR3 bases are TGTGCCAGCAGCTTGATTGGCACTGAAGCTTTCTTT.

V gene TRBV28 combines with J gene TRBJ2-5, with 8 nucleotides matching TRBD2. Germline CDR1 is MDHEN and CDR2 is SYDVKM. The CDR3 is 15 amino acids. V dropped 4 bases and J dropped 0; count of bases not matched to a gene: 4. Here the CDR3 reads CASSSVAGNQETQYF. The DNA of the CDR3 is TGTGCCAGCAGTTCGGTAGCGGGGAACCAAGAGACCCAGTACTTC.

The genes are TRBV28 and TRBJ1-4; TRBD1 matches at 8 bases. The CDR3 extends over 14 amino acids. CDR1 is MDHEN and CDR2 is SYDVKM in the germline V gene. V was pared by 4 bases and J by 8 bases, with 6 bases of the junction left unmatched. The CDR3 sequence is CASSSGQVREKLFF. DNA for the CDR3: TGTGCCAGCAGTTCGGGACAGGTACGCGAAAAACTGTTTTTT. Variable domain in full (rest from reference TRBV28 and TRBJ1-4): DVKVTQSSRYLVKRTGEKVFLECVQDMDHENMFWYRQDPGLGLRLIYFSYDVKMKEKGDIPEGYSVSREKKERFSLILESASTNQTSMYLCASSSGQVREKLFFGSGTQLSVL.

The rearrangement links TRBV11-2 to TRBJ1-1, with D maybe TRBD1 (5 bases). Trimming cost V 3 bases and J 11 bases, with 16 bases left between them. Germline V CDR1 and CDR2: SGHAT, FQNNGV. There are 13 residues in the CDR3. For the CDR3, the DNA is TGTGCCAGCAGCTTTTCATCAGGGTGGAGCGCTTTCTTT. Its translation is CASSFSSGWSAFF.

This CDR3 is CASSSSSSTETYEQYF. The CDR3 coding sequence is TGTGCCAGCAGTTCATCGTCCTCGACGGAGACCTACGAGCAGTACTTC. V is TRBV28 and J is TRBJ2-7; D unresolved. This CDR3 is built from 16 residues. Germline V lookup: CDR1 MDHEN, CDR2 SYDVKM. The ends were cut back, 4 bases at V and 2 bases at J, with 18 bases in the middle.

The DNA for the CDR3 is TGCAGCGTCCATCGTTGGGGGGACACTGAAGCTTTCTTT. Translated: CSVHRWGDTEAFF. V is TRBV29-1 and J is TRBJ1-1; D is perhaps TRBD1 (5 bases). The CDR3 is 13 amino acids. The V end was cut by 6 bases, the J end by 3 bases, with 14 bases between. The germline CDR1 and CDR2 sequences are SQVTM and ANQGSEA. The full variable domain, in which reference TRBV29-1 and TRBJ1-1 provide the parts outside the CDR3, is SAVISQKPSRDICQRGTSLTIQCQVDSQVTMMFWYRQQPGQSLTLIATANQGSEATYESGFVIDKFPISRPNLTFSTLTVSNMSPEDSSIYLCSVHRWGDTEAFFGQGTRLTVV.

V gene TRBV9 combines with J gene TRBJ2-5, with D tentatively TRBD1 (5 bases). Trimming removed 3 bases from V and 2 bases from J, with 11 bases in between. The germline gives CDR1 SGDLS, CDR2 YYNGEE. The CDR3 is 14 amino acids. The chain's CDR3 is CASSGDSQQETQYF. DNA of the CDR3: TGTGCCAGCAGCGGAGACAGCCAACAAGAGACCCAGTACTTC.